The source of this TCR beta chain is a study of T cells after posttransplantation cyclophosphamide. This table comes from immunoSEQ multiplex PCR, and its TCRdb copy is limited to in-frame clones, with some not included. The sample shows tens of thousands of clones, 89% of them seen only once. This clone was seen more than once but under ten times. Looked up from germline, CDR1 is LGHNA and CDR2 is YNFKEQ. J lost 1 base, V lost 0 bases, and 4 bases had no gene match. This CDR3 has 17 residues. Control samples came 1 year after myeloablative marrow transplants with methotrexate plus calcineurin inhibitor.

The rearrangement uses TRBV4-2 and TRBJ1-3; 9 nucleotides align to TRBD1. This clonotype originated in a female patient aged 50-65 years who received an allogeneic stem cell transplant from an unrelated donor, was CMV-positive, and had chronic GVHD only. A share of the T cells may be of graft donor origin. This sample comprised PBMCs, obtained after an allogeneic stem cell transplant with a calcineurin inhibitor and methotrexate. CDR3 region: CASSQDLDRGSGNTIYF. The CDR3 nucleotides are TGTGCCAGCAGCCAAGACTTGGACAGGGGATCTGGAAACACCATATATTTT.